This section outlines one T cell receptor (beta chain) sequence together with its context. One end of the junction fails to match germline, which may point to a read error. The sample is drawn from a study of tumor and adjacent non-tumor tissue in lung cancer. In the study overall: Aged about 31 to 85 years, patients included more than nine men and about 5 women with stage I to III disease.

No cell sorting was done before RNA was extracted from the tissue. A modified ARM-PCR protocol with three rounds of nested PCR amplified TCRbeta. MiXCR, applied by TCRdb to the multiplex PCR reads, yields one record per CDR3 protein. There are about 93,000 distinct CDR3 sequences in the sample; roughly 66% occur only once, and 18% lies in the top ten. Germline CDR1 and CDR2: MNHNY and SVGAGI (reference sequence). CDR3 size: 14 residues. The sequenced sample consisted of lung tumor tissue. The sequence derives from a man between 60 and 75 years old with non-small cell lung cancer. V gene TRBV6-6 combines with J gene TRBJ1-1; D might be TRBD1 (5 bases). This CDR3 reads CTSRTGTGDTEAFF. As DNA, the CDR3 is TGTACCAGCAGAACCGGGACGGGGGATACTGAAGCTTTCTTT.